The 15 T cell receptor beta chains reported below all come from one sample, sequenced in a study of a mutant IDH1 vaccine in newly diagnosed glioma. Generated by immunoSEQ multiplex PCR, the TCRdb table keeps only in-frame clones and is missing some. The sample holds roughly 71,000 clones, around 85% seen once. Noted time point: baseline, week 1 (first vaccination visit). Treatment indicated: pre-vaccination baseline after standard-of-care therapy. Sample: PBMCs, taken from a glioma patient treated with radiotherapy, temozolomide or both. The receptors were sampled from a young man with glioma.

In this sample, this clone turned up a few times. The V gene is TRBV7-9, the J gene TRBJ1-5; possible D gene TRBD1, 5 bases. The CDR3 length is 16 residues. Germline CDR1 reads SEHNR; CDR2 reads FQNEAQ (reference sequence). Trimming cost V 1 base and J 9 bases, with 19 bases left between them. CDR3 sequence reads: CASSLVLAGIQGPQHF. As DNA, the CDR3 is TGTGCCAGCAGCTTAGTGCTTGCAGGCATCCAGGGGCCCCAGCATTTT.

This rearrangement joins TRBV30 to TRBJ1-2; tentatively, D is TRBD1 (6 bases). V lost 0 bases, J lost 3 bases, and 11 bases lay in between. CDR3 length equals 14 residues. Per the germline V gene, CDR1 is GTSNPN and CDR2 is SVGIG (reference sequence). Here the CDR3 reads CAWSVRGRYYGYTF. The CDR3 nucleotides are TGTGCCTGGAGTGTAAGGGGGAGGTACTATGGCTACACCTTC.

The V and J genes are TRBV2 and TRBJ2-1; 11 bases agree with TRBD2. This CDR3 has 16 amino acids. Trimming cost V 6 bases and J 2 bases; bases outside gene matches: 6. Germline-derived CDR1 and CDR2 are SNHLY and FYNNEI. Written as DNA, the CDR3 is TGTGCCAGCAGGGGTGCTAGCGGGGGGACCTACAATGAGCAGTTCTTC. It specifies CASRGASGGTYNEQFF.

The genes are TRBV5-5 and TRBJ1-3, with 9 bases aligning to TRBD1. V dropped 3 bases and J dropped 4; count of bases not matched to a gene: 5. From germline, CDR1 is SGHKS and CDR2 YYEKEE (reference sequence). This CDR3 is 15 amino acids long. DNA for the CDR3: TGTGCCAGCAGCTGGCCTGGGACAGGGGGAAACACCATATATTTT. The encoded protein is CASSWPGTGGNTIYF.

This chain uses TRBV18 with TRBJ2-3, with 7 bases lining up with TRBD2. V shed 2 bases, J shed 0 bases, and the junction held 11 bases outside the gene matches. This CDR3 is built from 18 residues. CDR1 is KGHSH, CDR2 LQKENI, per germline. The CDR3 bases are TGTGCCAGCTCACCAAGAAGTCACACGGGGGGAAGCACAGATACGCAGTATTTT. Protein: CASSPRSHTGGSTDTQYF.

The genes are TRBV11-1 and TRBJ2-1; 11 bases are shared with TRBD1. V trimming: 5 bases; J trimming: 15 bases; junction bases outside the gene matches: 12. The CDR3 runs to 14 residues. The germline V gene has CDR1 SGHAT and CDR2 FQDESV (reference sequence). The CDR3 DNA follows: TGTGCCAGCAGCCTCGGGACAGGGGGGTACACTAGGTTCTTC. The encoded protein is CASSLGTGGYTRFF.

This clone was detected only once. The chain joins TRBV10-3 to TRBJ2-7; tentatively, D is TRBD1 or TRBD2 (7 bases each). V gave up 10 bases and J gave up 3 bases, with 13 bases separating them. The CDR3 runs 12 residues. Germline-derived CDR1 and CDR2 are ENHRY and SYGVKD. The CDR3: CATRGGSYEQYF. CDR3 DNA: TGTGCCACCAGGGGGGGGAGCTACGAGCAGTACTTC.

The chain couples TRBV30 to TRBJ1-1; D may be TRBD1 (5 bases). Trimming left V 3 bases short and J 8 bases short, with 16 bases between. The CDR3 consists of 13 residues. The germline V gene encodes CDR1 GTSNPN and CDR2 SVGIG (reference sequence). CDR3 nucleotide sequence: TGTGCCTGGAGGCAAGACAGTTTATCCGAAGCTTTCTTT. Amino acid sequence: CAWRQDSLSEAFF.

The chain employs TRBV30 and TRBJ1-1; no reliable D call. V gave up 0 bases and J gave up 3 bases, with 8 bases separating them. Looked up from germline, CDR1 is GTSNPN and CDR2 is SVGIG (reference sequence). The CDR3 spans 13 residues. As DNA, the CDR3 is TGTGCCTGGAGTGTAAGCACCTACACTGAAGCTTTCTTT. Its translation: CAWSVSTYTEAFF.

The chain joins TRBV5-6 to TRBJ1-6, with D possibly being TRBD1 (5 bases). With 0 bases removed from V and 10 bases from J, the gap between germline ends came to 11 bases. This CDR3 contains 14 residues. Germline values: CDR1 SGHDT, CDR2 YYEEEE. In DNA, the CDR3 is TGTGCCAGCAGCTTGGGTGACAGAAGCTCACCCCTCCACTTT. Translating gives CASSLGDRSSPLHF.

The chain carries TRBV2 and TRBJ2-7; D perhaps matches TRBD2 (6 bases). CDR1 SNHLY and CDR2 FYNNEI come from the germline V gene. V lost 1 base to trimming and J lost 12 bases, with 16 bases between them. The CDR3 has 13 amino acids. The CDR3 sequence: CASSEEGLQTPYF. DNA for the CDR3: TGTGCCAGCAGTGAAGAGGGACTCCAGACGCCGTACTTC.

V gene TRBV6-5 combines with J gene TRBJ1-1, with D tentatively TRBD1 (6 bases). CDR3 length: 15 residues. Germline V CDR1 and CDR2: MNHEY, SVGAGI. The germline V and J ends were trimmed by 9 bases and 2 bases, with 19 bases remaining between them. The DNA for the CDR3 is TGTGCCAGTATAGACCCGGGACACAAAAACACTGAAGCTTTCTTT. Its translation is CASIDPGHKNTEAFF.

J is TRBJ1-6 and V is TRBV29-1; TRBD1 matches 8 bases. J was trimmed by 7 bases and V by 6 bases; bases with no gene match: 5. Looked up from germline, CDR1 is SQVTM and CDR2 is ANQGSEA. The CDR3 is made up of 13 amino acids. CDR3 nucleotide sequence: TGCAGCGTGGCACAGGGGGGAAATTCACCCCTCCACTTT. This codes for CSVAQGGNSPLHF.

The rearrangement links TRBV19 to TRBJ2-6; 7 bases line up with TRBD1. Germline loops: CDR1 LNHDA, CDR2 SQIVND (reference sequence). CDR3 size: 18 residues. Trimming at V came to 4 bases and at J to 0 bases, leaving 9 bases not matched to a gene. The CDR3, as DNA: TGTGCCAGTAGTAGCCACGCCGGGACAGCCTCTGGGGCCAACGTCCTGACTTTC. It codes for CASSSHAGTASGANVLTF.

The chain has TRBV6-1 and TRBJ1-6; 7 bases agree with TRBD1. The CDR3 contains 15 residues. Germline assignment: CDR1 MNHNS and CDR2 SASEGT. V lost 6 bases and J lost 9; bases outside the gene matches: 11. The CDR3 spells CASSPRQGLGSPLHF. The CDR3 DNA sequence: TGTGCCAGCAGCCCTAGACAGGGATTAGGTTCACCCCTCCACTTT.